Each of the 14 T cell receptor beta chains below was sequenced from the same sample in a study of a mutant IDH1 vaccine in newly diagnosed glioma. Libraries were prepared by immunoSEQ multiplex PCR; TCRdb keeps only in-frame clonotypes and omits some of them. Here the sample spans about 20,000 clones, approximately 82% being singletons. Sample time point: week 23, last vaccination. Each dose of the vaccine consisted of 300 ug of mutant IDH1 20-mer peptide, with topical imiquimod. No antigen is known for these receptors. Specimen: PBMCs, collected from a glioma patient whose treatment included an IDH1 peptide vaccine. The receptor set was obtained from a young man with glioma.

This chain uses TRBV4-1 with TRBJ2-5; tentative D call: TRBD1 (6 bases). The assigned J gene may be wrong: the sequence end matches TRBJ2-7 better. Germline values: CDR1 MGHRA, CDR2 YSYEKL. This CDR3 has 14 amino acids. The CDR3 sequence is CASSQDTGIYEQYF. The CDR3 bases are TGCGCCAGCAGCCAAGATACAGGGATCTACGAGCAGTACTTC.

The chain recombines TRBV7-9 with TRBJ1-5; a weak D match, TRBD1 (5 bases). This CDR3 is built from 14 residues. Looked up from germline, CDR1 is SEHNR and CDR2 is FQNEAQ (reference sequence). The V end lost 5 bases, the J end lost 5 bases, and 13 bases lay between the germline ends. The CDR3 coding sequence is TGTGCCAGCAGCCCTGGGAGGGGCGATCAGCCCCAGCATTTT. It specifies CASSPGRGDQPQHF. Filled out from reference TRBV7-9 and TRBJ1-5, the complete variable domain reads DTGVSQNPRHKITKRGQNVTFRCDPISEHNRLYWYRQTLGQGPEFLTYFQNEAQLEKSRLLSDRFSAERPKGSFSTLEIQRTEQGDSAMYLCASSPGRGDQPQHFGDGTRLSIL.

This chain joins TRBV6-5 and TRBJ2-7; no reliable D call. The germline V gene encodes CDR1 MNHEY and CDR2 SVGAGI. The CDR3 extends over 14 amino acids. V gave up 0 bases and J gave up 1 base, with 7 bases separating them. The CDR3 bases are TGTGCCAGCAGTTACTCGGACGGGTCCTACGAGCAGTACTTC. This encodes CASSYSDGSYEQYF.

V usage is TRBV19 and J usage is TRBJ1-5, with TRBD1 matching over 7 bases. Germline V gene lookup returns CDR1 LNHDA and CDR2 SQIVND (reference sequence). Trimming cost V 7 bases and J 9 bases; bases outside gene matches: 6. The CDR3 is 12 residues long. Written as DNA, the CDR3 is TGTGCCAGTATACAGGGGCAAGGGCCCCAGCATTTT. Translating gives CASIQGQGPQHF. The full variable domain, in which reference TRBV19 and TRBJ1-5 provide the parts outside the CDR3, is DGGITQSPKYLFRKEGQNVTLSCEQNLNHDAMYWYRQDPGQGLRLIYYSQIVNDFQKGDIAEGYSVSREKKESFPLTVTSAQKNPTAFYLCASIQGQGPQHFGDGTRLSIL.

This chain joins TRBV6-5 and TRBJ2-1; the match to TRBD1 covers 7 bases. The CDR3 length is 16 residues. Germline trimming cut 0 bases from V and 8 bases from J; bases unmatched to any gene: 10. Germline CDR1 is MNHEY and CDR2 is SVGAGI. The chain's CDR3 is CASSYSMIVGGYEQFF. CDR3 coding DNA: TGTGCCAGCAGTTACTCCATGATTGTAGGGGGCTATGAGCAGTTCTTC.

For the CDR3, the DNA is TGTGCCAGCAGTGACAGATGGACTACCTCCTACAATGAGCAGTTCTTC. Translation: CASSDRWTTSYNEQFF. V and J are TRBV6-4 and TRBJ2-1; TRBD2 is a possible D gene (6 bases). Germline V gene data show CDR1 as MRHNA and CDR2 as SNTAGT. The CDR3 has 16 amino acids. Trimming cost V 2 bases and J 0 bases, with 11 bases left between them.

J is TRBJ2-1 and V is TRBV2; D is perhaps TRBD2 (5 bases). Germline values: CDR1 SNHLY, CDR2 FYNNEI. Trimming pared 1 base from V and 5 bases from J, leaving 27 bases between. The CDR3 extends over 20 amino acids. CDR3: CASSEGLAAALGPFHNEQFF. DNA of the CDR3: TGTGCCAGCAGTGAAGGCCTAGCCGCAGCCCTCGGTCCTTTTCACAATGAGCAGTTCTTC.

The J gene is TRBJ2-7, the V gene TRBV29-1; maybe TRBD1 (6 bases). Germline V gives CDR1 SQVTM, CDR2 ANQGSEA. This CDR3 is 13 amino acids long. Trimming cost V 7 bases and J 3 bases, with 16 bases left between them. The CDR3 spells CSAHQGNGYEQYF. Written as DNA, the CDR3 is TGCAGCGCCCACCAGGGGAACGGCTACGAGCAGTACTTC.

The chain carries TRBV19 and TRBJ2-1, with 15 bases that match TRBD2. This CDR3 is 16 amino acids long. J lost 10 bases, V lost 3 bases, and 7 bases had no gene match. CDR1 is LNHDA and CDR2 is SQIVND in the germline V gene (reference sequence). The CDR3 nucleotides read TGTGCCAGTAGTATGAGGGGACTAGCGGGAGGCGGCGAGCAGTTCTTC. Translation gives CASSMRGLAGGGEQFF.

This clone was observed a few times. The chain's CDR3 is CASSPRQGGTGELFF. CDR3 coding DNA: TGTGCCAGCAGCCCCCGACAGGGTGGGACCGGGGAGCTGTTTTTT. The chain recombines TRBV11-3 with TRBJ2-2; 7 nucleotides agree with TRBD1. The CDR3 sequence is 15 residues long. V gave up 5 bases and J gave up 5 bases; unmatched junction bases: 8. Germline CDR1 reads SGHNT; CDR2 reads YENEEA.

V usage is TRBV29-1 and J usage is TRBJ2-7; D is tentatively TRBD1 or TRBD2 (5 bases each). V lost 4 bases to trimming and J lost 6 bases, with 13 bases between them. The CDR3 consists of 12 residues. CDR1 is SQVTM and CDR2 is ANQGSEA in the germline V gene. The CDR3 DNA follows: TGCAGCGTTGGCCGGGGCTCCCGCGAGCAGTACTTC. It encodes CSVGRGSREQYF.

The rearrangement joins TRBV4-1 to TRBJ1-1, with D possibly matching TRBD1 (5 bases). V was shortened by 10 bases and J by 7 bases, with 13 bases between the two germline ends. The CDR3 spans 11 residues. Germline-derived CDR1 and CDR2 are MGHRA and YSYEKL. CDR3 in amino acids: CATGPGGEAFF. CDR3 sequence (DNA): TGCGCCACTGGACCGGGGGGTGAAGCTTTCTTT.

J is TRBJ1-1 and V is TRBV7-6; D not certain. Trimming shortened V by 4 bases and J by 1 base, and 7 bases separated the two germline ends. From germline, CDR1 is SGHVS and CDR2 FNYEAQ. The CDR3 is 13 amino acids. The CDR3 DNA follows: TGTGCCAGCAGCTCCACGGAGAACACTGAAGCTTTCTTT. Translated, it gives CASSSTENTEAFF. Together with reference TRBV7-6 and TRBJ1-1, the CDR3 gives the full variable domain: GAGVSQSPRYKVTKRGQDVALRCDPISGHVSLYWYRQALGQGPEFLTYFNYEAQQDKSGLPNDRFSAERPEGSISTLTIQRTEQRDSAMYRCASSSTENTEAFFGQGTRLTVV.

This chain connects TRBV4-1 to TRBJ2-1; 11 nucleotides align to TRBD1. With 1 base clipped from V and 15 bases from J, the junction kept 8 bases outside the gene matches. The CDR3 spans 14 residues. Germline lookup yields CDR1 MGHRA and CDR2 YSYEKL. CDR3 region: CASSQGTRTGGRFF. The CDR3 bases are TGCGCCAGCAGCCAAGGGACTAGGACAGGGGGCAGGTTCTTC.